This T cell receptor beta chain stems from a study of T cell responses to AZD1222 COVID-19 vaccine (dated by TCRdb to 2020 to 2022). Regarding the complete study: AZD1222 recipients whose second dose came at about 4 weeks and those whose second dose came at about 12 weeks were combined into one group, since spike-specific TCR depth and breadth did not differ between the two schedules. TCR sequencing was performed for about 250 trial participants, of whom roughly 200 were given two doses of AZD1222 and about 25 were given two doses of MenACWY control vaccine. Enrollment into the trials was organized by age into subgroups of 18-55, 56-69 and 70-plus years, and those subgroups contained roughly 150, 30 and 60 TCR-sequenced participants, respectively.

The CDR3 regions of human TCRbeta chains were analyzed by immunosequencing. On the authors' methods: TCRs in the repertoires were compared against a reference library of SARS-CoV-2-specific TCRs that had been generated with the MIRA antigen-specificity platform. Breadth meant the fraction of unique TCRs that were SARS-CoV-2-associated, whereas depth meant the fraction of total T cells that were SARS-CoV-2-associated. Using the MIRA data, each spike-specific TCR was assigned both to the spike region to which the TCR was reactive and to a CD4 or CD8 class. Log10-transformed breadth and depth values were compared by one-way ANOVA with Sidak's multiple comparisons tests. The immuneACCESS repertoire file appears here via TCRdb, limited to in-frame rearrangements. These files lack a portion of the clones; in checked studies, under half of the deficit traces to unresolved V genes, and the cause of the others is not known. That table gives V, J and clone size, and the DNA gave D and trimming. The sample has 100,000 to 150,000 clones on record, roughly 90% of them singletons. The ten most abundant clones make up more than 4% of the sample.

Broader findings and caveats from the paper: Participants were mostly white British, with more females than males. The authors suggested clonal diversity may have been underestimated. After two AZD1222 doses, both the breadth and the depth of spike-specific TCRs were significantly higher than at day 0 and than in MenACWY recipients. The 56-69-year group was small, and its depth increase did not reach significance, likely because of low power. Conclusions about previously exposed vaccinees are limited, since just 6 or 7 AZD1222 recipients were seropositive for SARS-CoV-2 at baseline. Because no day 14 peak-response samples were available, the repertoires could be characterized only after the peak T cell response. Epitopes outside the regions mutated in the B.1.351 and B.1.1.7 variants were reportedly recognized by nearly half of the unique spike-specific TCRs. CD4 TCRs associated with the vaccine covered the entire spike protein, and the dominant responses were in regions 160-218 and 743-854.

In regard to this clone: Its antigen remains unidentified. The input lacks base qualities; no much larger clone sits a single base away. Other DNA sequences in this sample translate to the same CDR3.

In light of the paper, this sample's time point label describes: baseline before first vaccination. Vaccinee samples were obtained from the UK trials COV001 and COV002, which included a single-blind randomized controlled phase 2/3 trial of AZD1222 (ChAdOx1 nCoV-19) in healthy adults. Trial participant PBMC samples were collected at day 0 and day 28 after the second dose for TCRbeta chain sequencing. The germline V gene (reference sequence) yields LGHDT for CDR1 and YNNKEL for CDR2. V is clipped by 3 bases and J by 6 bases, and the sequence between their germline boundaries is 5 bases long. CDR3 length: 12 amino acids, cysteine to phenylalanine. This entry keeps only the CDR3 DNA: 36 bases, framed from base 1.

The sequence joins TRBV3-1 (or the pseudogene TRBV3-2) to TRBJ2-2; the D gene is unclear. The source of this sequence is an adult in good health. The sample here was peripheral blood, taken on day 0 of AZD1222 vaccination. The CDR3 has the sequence CASSHRAGELFF. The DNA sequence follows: TGTGCCAGCAGCCACCGGGCCGGGGAGCTGTTTTTT.